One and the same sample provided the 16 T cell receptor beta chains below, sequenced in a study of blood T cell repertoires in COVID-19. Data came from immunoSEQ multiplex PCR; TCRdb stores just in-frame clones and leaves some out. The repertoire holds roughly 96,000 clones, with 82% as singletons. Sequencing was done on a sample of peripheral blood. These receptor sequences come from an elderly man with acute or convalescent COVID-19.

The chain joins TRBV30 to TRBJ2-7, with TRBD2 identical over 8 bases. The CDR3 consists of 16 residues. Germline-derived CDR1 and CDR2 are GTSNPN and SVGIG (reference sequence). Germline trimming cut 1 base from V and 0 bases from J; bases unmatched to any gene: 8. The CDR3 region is CAWSALWAGGSYEQYF. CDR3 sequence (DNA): TGTGCCTGGAGTGCCCTCTGGGCGGGGGGCTCCTACGAGCAGTACTTC.

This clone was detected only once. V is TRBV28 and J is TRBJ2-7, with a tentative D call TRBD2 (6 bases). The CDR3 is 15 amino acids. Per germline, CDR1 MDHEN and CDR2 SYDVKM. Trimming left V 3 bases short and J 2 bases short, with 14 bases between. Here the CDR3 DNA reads TGTGCCAGCAGTTTCCACCGGGAGTTCCCCTACGAGCAGTACTTC. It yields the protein CASSFHREFPYEQYF. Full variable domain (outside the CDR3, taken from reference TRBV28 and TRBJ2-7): DVKVTQSSRYLVKRTGEKVFLECVQDMDHENMFWYRQDPGLGLRLIYFSYDVKMKEKGDIPEGYSVSREKKERFSLILESASTNQTSMYLCASSFHREFPYEQYFGPGTRLTVT.

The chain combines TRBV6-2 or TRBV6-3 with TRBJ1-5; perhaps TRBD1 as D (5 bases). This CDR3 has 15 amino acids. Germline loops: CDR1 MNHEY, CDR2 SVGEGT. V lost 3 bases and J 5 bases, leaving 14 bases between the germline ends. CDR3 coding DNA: TGTGCCAGCAGTTATAAGGGGTTCATGGATCAGCCCCAGCATTTT. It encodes CASSYKGFMDQPQHF.

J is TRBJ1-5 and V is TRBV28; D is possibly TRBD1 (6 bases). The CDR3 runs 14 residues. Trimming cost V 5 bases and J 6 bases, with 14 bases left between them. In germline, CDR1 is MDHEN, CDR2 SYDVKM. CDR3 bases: TGTGCCAGCAGTGGACAGCCCTGGAGTCAGCCCCAGCATTTT. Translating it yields CASSGQPWSQPQHF.

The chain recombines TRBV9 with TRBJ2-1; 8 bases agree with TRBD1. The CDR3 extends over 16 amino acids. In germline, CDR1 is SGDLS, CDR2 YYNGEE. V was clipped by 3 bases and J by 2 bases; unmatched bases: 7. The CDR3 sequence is CASSGTGQGTYNEQFF. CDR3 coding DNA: TGTGCCAGCAGCGGGACTGGACAGGGCACCTACAATGAGCAGTTCTTC.

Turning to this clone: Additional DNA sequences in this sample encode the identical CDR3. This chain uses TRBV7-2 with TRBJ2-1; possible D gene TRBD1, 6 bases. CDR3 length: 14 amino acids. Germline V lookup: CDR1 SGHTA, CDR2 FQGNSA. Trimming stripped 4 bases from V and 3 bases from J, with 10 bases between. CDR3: CASSSGVRYNEQFF. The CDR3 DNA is TGTGCCAGCAGCTCAGGGGTTCGCTACAATGAGCAGTTCTTC.

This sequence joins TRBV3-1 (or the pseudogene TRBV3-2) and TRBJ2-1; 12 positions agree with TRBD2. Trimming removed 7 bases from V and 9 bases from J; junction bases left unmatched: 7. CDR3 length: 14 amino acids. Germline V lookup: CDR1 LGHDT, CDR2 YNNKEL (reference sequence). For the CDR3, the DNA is TGTGCCAGCAATAGACTAGCGGGAGAGGGTGAGCAGTTCTTC. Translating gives CASNRLAGEGEQFF.

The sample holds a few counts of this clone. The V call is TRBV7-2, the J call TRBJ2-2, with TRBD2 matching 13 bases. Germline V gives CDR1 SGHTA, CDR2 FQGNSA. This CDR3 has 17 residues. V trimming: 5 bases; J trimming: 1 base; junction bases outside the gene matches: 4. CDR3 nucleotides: TGTGCCAGCAGCCCAAGACTAGCGGGAGGGAACACCGGGGAGCTGTTTTTT. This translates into CASSPRLAGGNTGELFF.

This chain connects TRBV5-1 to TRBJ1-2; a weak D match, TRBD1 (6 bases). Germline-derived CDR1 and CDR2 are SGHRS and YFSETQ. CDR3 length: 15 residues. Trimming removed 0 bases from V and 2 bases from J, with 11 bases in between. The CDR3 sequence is CASSLGAGANYGYTF. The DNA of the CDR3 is TGCGCCAGCAGCTTGGGGGCAGGGGCCAACTATGGCTACACCTTC.

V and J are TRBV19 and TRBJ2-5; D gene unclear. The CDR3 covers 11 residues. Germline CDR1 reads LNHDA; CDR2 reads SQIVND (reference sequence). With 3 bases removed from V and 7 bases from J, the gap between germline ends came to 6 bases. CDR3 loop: CASSIPLTQYF. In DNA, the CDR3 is TGTGCCAGTAGTATCCCCCTGACCCAGTACTTC.

The CDR3, as DNA: TGCAGCGCCCCCTTCGCGGGAGGGACGGACAATGAGCAGTTCTTC. Amino acids: CSAPFAGGTDNEQFF. The chain combines TRBV29-1 with TRBJ2-1; 9 bases align to TRBD2. The V gene's germline CDR1 is SQVTM and CDR2 ANQGSEA. The CDR3 runs 15 residues. V lost 7 bases, J lost 5 bases, and 12 bases stayed unmatched.

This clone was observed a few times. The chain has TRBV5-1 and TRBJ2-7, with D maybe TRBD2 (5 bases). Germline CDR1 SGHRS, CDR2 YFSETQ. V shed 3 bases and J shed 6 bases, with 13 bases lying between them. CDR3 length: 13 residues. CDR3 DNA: TGCGCCAGCAGCTCCCTAAGCGGTAGCGAGCAGTACTTC. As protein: CASSSLSGSEQYF.

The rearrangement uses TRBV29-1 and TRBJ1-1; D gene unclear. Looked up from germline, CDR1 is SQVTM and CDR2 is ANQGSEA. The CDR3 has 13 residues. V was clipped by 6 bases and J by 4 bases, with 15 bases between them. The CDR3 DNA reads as TGCAGCGTCACACCGGACTTTGGCACTGAAGCTTTCTTT. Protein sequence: CSVTPDFGTEAFF.

This CDR3 reads CASSLFSEHSNQPQHF. CDR3 nucleotides: TGTGCCAGCAGCTTGTTTAGTGAGCATAGCAATCAGCCCCAGCATTTT. The genes are TRBV5-6 and TRBJ1-5; D uncertain. The V end was cut by 1 base, the J end by 0 bases, with 11 bases between. Germline loops: CDR1 SGHDT, CDR2 YYEEEE. This CDR3 is 16 amino acids long.

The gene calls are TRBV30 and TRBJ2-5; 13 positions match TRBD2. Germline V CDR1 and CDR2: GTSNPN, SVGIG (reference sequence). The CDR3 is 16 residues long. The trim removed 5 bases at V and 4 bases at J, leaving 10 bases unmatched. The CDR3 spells CAWRLTSGGPGETQYF. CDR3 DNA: TGTGCCTGGCGCTTGACTAGCGGGGGGCCAGGAGAGACCCAGTACTTC.

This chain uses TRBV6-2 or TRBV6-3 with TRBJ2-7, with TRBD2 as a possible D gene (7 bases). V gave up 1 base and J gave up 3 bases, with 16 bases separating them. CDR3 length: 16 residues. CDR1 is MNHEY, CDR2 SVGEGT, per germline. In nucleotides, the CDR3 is TGTGCCAGCAGTTACTTACGAGGGGGGGGACTCTACGAGCAGTACTTC. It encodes CASSYLRGGGLYEQYF.